One sample yielded the 5 T cell receptor beta chains listed below, sequenced in a study of T cell clonotyping in hematopoietic cell transplantation. Sequenced by immunoSEQ multiplex PCR; TCRdb stores in-frame clones only, minus some. The sample lists approximately 2,000 clones, approximately 85% occurring once. This specimen was peripheral blood mononuclear cells, taken 30 days after allogeneic stem cell transplant. Source of these receptors: a male patient aged 45-60 years who had an allogeneic stem cell transplant from an unrelated donor, so the T cells may come from the graft donor. Some clones in this sample may be carry-over from other donors' samples.

This clone was recorded once. The chain couples TRBV7-2 to TRBJ1-1; weak D call: TRBD1 (6 bases). Trimming removed 5 bases from V and 5 bases from J, with 18 bases in between. The CDR3 is made up of 15 amino acids. Germline V gene data show CDR1 as SGHTA and CDR2 as FQGNSA. CDR3 in amino acids: CASSLRGGSGTEAFF. The CDR3 DNA reads TGTGCCAGCAGCCTAAGGGGGGGCTCGGGGACTGAAGCTTTCTTT.

The J gene is TRBJ2-5, the V gene TRBV7-9; the D is unclear. Deletions cut 3 bases from V and 4 bases from J, with 15 bases between. The CDR3 covers 15 residues. Germline-derived CDR1 and CDR2 are SEHNR and FQNEAQ (reference sequence). The CDR3 here is CASSFYSLLLETQYF. As DNA, the CDR3 is TGTGCCAGCAGCTTCTATTCTCTCTTGCTAGAGACCCAGTACTTC.

The V call is TRBV6-5, the J call TRBJ2-2; a weak D match, TRBD1 (6 bases). The V and J ends lost 5 bases and 5 bases respectively, with 12 bases between them. CDR3 size: 14 residues. Germline-derived CDR1 and CDR2 are MNHEY and SVGAGI. CDR3 amino acids: CASSDPRGTGELFF. CDR3 nucleotide sequence: TGTGCCAGCAGTGACCCTAGGGGGACCGGGGAGCTGTTTTTT.

The chain couples TRBV7-9 to TRBJ2-7, with unresolved D. CDR3 length: 15 residues. Germline assignment: CDR1 SEHNR and CDR2 FQNEAQ (reference sequence). Deletions cut 0 bases from V and 5 bases from J, with 14 bases between. In DNA, the CDR3 is TGTGCCAGCAGCTTAGCGCTAGGGATTCTGCACGAGCAGTACTTC. Translated: CASSLALGILHEQYF.

The chain joins TRBV7-2 to TRBJ2-7, with a possible D match to TRBD1 (6 bases). The CDR3 has 14 residues. Trimming removed 3 bases from V and 2 bases from J, with 11 bases in between. Per the germline V gene, CDR1 is SGHTA and CDR2 is FQGNSA. For the CDR3, the DNA is TGTGCCAGCAGCTTGGACAGTGTGACCTACGAGCAGTACTTC. Translating it yields CASSLDSVTYEQYF.